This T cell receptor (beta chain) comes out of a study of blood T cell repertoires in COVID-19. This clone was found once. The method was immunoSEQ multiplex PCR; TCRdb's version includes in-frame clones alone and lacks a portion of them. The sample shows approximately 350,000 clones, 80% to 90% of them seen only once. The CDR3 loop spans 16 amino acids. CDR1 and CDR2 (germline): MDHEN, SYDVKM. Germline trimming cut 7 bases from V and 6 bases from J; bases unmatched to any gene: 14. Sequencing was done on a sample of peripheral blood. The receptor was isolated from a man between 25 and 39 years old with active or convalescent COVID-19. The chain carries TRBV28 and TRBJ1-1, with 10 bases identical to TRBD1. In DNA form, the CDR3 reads TGTGCCAGCACTCCGACAGGGGGCGCACTGGGGGCTGAAGCTTTCTTT. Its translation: CASTPTGGALGAEAFF.